This TCR beta chain derives from a study of regulatory T cells in long-lasting Graves disease. The time point denotes: newly diagnosed GD, antithyroid drugs for less than 3 months. Preparation of the TCR library used RNA extracted from PBMCs. The CDR3 is 14 residues long. Germline V gene data show CDR1 as LNHNV and CDR2 as YYDKDF (reference sequence). With 5 bases clipped from V and 8 bases from J, the junction kept 6 bases outside the gene matches. With iRepertoire HTBI primers and Arm-PCR of CDR3 regions, TCR beta libraries were built. In TCRdb, the multiplex PCR reads were re-called with MiXCR into one record per CDR3 protein. The table shows about 430,000 distinct CDR3 sequences, with approximately 16% occurring only once. This clonotype was picked up many times. Separately, the same data were catalogued under a study of T cells in Graves' hyperthyroidism and ophthalmopathy. That report adds: Ophthalmopathy stood apart from stable hyperthyroidism in a 13 V-J model.

V is TRBV15 and J is TRBJ1-6, with 7 bases matching TRBD1. This clonotype was obtained from a woman in her forties with Graves disease. The sequenced sample was peripheral blood mononuclear cells (PBMCs), obtained at new diagnosis, from a patient treated with antithyroid drugs. The CDR3 DNA reads TGTGCCACCAGCTTGAGACAGGGCGATTCACCCCTCCACTTT. It translates to CATSLRQGDSPLHF. Full variable domain (outside the CDR3, taken from reference TRBV15 and TRBJ1-6): DAMVIQNPRYQVTQFGKPVTLSCSQTLNHNVMYWYQQKSSQAPKLLFHYYDKDFNNEADTPDNFQSRRPNTSFCFLDIRSPGLGDTAMYLCATSLRQGDSPLHFGNGTRLTVT.